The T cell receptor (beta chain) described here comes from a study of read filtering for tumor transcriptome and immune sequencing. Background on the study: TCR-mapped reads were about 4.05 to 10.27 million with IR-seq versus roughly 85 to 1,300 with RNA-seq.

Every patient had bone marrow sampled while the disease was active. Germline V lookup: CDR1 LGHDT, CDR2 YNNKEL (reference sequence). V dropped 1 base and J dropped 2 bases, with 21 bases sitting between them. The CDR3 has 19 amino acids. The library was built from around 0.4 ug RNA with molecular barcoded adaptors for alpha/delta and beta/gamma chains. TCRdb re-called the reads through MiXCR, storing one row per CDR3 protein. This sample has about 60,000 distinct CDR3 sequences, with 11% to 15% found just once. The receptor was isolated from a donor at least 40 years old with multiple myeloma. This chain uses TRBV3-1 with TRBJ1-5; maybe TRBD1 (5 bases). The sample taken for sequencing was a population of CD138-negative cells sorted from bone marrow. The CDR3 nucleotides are TGTGCCAGCAGCCAAGGTTTATTATCGGGGAGGGACCGCAATCAGCCCCAGCATTTT. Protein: CASSQGLLSGRDRNQPQHF.